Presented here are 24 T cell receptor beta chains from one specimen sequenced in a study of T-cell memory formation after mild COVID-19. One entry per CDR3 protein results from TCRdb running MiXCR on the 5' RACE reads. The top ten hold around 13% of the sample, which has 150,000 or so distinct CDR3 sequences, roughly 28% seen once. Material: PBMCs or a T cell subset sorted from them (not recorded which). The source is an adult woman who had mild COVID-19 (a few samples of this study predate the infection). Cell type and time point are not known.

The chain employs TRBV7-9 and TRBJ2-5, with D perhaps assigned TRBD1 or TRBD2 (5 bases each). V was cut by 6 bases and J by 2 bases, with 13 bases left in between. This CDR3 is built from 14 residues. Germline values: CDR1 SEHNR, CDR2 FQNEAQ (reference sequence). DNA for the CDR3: TGTGCCAGCAGATATCCGGGACCACAAGAGACCCAGTACTTC. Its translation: CASRYPGPQETQYF.

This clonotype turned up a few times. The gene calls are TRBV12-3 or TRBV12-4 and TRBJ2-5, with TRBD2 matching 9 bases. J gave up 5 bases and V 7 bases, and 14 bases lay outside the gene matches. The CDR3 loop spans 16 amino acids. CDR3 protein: CASKPESSGSGETQYF. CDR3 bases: TGTGCCAGCAAGCCTGAGAGTAGCGGGAGTGGGGAGACCCAGTACTTC.

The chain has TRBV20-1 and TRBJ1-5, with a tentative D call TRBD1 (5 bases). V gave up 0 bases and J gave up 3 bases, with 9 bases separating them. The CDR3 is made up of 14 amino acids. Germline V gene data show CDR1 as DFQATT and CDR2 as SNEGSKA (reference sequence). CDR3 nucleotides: TGCAGTGCTAGAGAGGGGGGTCACAATCAGCCCCAGCATTTT. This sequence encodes CSAREGGHNQPQHF.

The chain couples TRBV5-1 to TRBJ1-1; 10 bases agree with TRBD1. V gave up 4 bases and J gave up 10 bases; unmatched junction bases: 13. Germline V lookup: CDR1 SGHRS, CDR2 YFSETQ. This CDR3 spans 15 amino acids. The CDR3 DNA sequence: TGCGCCAGCAGCCTAGACAGGGGGCGATCATTTCGAGCTTTCTTT. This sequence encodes CASSLDRGRSFRAFF.

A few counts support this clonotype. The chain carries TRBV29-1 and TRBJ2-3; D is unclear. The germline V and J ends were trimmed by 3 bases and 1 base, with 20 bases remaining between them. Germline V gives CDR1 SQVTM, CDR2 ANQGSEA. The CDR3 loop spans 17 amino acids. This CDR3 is CSVDLAVFSVGTDTQYF. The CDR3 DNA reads TGCAGCGTTGATCTGGCGGTCTTCTCCGTGGGCACAGATACGCAGTATTTT.

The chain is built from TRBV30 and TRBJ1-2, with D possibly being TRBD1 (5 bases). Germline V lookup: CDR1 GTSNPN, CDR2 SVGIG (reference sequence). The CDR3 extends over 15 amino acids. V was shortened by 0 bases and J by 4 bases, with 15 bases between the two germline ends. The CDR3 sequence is CAWSVVFGGRYGYTF. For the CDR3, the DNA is TGTGCCTGGAGTGTCGTCTTTGGGGGTCGCTATGGCTACACCTTC.

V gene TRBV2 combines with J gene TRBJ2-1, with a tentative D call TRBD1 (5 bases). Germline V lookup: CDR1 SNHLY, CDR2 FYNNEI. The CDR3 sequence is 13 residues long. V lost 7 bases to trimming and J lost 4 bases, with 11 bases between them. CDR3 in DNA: TGTGCCAGCATGGGGCTAGTTTACAATGAGCAGTTCTTC. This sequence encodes CASMGLVYNEQFF.

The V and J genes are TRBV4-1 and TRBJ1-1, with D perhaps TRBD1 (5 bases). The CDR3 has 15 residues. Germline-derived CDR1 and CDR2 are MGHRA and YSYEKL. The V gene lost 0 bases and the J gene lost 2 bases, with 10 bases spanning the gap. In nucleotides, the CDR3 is TGCGCCAGCAGCCAAGAGGGGGGGATCAACACTGAAGCTTTCTTT. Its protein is CASSQEGGINTEAFF.

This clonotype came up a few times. The DNA for the CDR3 is TGTGCCAGTAGTAAAGGCGTGGGGGTGAACACTGAAGCTTTCTTT. Protein sequence: CASSKGVGVNTEAFF. This chain uses TRBV19 with TRBJ1-1, with D possibly TRBD1 on 5 matching bases. Germline CDR1 is LNHDA and CDR2 is SQIVND (reference sequence). This CDR3 is 15 amino acids long. The V end lost 4 bases, the J end lost 0 bases, and 12 bases lay between the germline ends.

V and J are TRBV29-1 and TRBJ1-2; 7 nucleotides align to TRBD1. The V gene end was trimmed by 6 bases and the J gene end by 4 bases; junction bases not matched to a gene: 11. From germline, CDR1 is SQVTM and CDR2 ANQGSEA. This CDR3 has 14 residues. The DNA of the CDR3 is TGCAGCGTGACCCCGGGAGGGGGCCCCTATGGCTACACCTTC. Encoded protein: CSVTPGGGPYGYTF.

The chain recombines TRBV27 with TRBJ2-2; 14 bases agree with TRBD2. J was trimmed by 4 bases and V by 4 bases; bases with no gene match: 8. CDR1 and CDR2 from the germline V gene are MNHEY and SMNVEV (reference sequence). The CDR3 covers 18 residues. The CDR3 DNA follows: TGTGCCAGCAGTTCCGCTGGGACTAGCGGGAGTGTCACCGGGGAGCTGTTTTTT. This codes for CASSSAGTSGSVTGELFF.

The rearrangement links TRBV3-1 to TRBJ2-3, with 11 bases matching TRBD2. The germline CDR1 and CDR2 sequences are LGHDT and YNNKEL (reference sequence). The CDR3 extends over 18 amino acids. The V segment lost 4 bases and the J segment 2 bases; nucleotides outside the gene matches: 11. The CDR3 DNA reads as TGTGCCAGCAGCCCGACGGAGGGACTAGCGGAGATCACAGATACGCAGTATTTT. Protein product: CASSPTEGLAEITDTQYF.

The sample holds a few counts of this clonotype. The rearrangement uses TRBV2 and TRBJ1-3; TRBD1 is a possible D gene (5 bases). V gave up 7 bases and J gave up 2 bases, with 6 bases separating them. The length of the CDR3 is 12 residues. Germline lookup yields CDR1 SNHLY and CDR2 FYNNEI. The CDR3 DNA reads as TGTGCCAGCACGGGGCCTGGAAACACCATATATTTT. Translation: CASTGPGNTIYF.

The DNA of the CDR3 is TGTGCCAGCAGCCAAGATCATCTAGCGGGGGGGATGGAGACCCAGTACTTC. It translates to CASSQDHLAGGMETQYF. V usage is TRBV4-2 and J usage is TRBJ2-5, with 12 bases fitting TRBD2. This CDR3 has 17 residues. The germline V gene has CDR1 LGHNA and CDR2 YNFKEQ. The J segment lost 5 bases and the V segment lost 0 bases, leaving 7 bases of the junction unmatched.

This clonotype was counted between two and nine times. CDR3 nucleotides: TGTGCCAGCAGCTCCACGGGCCCCGCCACGTTTGGCTACACCTTC. It encodes CASSSTGPATFGYTF. The rearrangement joins TRBV7-9 to TRBJ1-2; D not resolved. Germline V gene data show CDR1 as SEHNR and CDR2 as FQNEAQ (reference sequence). The CDR3 loop spans 15 amino acids. The V and J ends lost 4 bases and 7 bases respectively, with 19 bases between them.

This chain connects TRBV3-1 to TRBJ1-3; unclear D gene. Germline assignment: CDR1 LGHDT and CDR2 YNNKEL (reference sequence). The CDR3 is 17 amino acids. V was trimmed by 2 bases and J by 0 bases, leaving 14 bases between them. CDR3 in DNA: TGTGCCAGCAGCCAAAGACCCGGCCCTCACTCTGGAAACACCATATATTTT. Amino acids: CASSQRPGPHSGNTIYF.

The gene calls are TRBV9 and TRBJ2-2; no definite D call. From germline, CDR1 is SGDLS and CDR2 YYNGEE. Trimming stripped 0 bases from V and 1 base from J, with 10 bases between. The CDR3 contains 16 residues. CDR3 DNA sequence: TGTGCCAGCAGCGTAGACACCGGATGGAACACCGGGGAGCTGTTTTTT. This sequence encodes CASSVDTGWNTGELFF.

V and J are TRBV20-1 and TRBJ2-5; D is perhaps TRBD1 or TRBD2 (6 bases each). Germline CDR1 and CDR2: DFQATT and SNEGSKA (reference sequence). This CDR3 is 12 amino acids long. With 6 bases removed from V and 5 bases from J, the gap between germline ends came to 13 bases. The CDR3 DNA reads TGCAGTGCCCGGGGGACATACGAGACCCAGTACTTC. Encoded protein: CSARGTYETQYF.

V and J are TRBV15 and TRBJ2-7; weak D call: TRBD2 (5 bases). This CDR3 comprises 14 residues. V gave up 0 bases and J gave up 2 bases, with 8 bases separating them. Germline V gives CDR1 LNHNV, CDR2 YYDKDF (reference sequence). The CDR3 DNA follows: TGTGCCACCAGCAGAGACGGACTCACCTACGAGCAGTACTTC. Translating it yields CATSRDGLTYEQYF.

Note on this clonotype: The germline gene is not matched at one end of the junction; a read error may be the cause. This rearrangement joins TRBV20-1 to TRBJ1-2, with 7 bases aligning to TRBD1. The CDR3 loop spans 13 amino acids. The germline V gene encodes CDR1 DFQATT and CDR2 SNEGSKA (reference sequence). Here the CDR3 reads CSARDTMTGLPPF. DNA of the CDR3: TGCAGTGCTAGAGATACTATGACAGGGCTCCCTCCCTTC.

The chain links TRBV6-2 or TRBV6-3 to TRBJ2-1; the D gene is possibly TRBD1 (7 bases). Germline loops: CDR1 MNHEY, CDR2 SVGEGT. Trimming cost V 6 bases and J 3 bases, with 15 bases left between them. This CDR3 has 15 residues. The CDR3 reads CASRKEGANYNEQFF. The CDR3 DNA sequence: TGTGCCAGCAGAAAGGAGGGGGCCAACTACAATGAGCAGTTCTTC.

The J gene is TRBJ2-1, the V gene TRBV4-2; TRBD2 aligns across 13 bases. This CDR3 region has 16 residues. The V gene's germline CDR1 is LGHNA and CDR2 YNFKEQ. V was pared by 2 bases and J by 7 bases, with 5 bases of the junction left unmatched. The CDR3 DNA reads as TGTGCCAGCAGCCAAAAAACTAGCGGGAGGGGTAATGAGCAGTTCTTC. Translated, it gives CASSQKTSGRGNEQFF.

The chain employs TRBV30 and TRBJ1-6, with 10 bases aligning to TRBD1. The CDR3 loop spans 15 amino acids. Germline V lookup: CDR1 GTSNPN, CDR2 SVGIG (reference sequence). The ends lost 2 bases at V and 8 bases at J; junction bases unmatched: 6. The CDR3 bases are TGTGCCTGGAGTAACCGGGACAGGGGAGATTCACCCCTCCACTTT. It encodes CAWSNRDRGDSPLHF.

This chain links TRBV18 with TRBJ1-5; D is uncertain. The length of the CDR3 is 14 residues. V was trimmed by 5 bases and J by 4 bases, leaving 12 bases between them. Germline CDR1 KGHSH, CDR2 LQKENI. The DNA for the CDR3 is TGTGCCAGCTCAAGTGGTAGGCAAAATCAGCCCCAGCATTTT. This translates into CASSSGRQNQPQHF. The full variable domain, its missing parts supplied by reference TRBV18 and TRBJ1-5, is NAGVMQNPRHLVRRRGQEARLRCSPMKGHSHVYWYRQLPEEGLKFMVYLQKENIIDESGMPKERFSAEFPKEGPSILRIQQVVRGDSAAYFCASSSGRQNQPQHFGDGTRLSIL.